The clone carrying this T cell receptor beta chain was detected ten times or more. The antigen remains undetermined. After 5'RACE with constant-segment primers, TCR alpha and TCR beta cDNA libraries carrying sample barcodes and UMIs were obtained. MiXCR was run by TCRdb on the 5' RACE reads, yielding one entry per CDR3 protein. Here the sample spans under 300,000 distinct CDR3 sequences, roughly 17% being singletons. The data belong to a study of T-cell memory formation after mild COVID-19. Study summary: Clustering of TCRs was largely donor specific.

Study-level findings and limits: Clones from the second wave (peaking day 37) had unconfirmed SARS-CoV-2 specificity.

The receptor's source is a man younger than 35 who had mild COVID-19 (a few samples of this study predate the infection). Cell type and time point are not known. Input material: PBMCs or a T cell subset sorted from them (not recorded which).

CDR3 DNA: TGCGCCAGCAGCCAATTGCGACTAGCGGGGAACACAGATACGCAGTATTTT. This encodes CASSQLRLAGNTDTQYF. V gene TRBV4-3 combines with J gene TRBJ2-3; 11 bases align to TRBD2. The trim removed 2 bases at V and 2 bases at J, leaving 6 bases unmatched. The CDR3 totals 17 residues. Germline V gene data show CDR1 as LGHNA and CDR2 as YSLEER.